This entry lists 32 T cell receptor beta chains sequenced from one sample in a study of blood T cell repertoires in COVID-19 (dated by TCRdb to about 2020). The method behind the library was the immunoSEQ multiplex PCR assay. TCRdb limited this immuneACCESS table to in-frame rearrangements with V and J called. A share of clones is missing; checked studies link under half to unresolved V genes, and the rest is unexplained. This sample gives fewer than 250,000 clones in total; approximately 83% of them show up just once. The biggest ten clones account for roughly 2.5% of the sample. The sample was peripheral blood. The receptors come from a woman aged 40 to 49 with active or convalescent COVID-19.

The rearrangement links TRBV12-3 or TRBV12-4 to TRBJ2-1; D is perhaps TRBD1 (6 bases). The CDR3 sequence is 13 residues long. Trimming pared 1 base from V and 9 bases from J, leaving 10 bases between. The CDR3: CASSLDQGSEQFF. The CDR3 bases are TGTGCCAGCAGTTTAGATCAGGGGAGTGAGCAGTTCTTC.

The chain employs TRBV6-6 and TRBJ1-5; D may be TRBD1 (6 bases). Trimming stripped 8 bases from V and 0 bases from J, with 11 bases between. In germline, CDR1 is MNHNY, CDR2 SVGAGI (reference sequence). The CDR3 covers 14 residues. The CDR3 coding sequence is TGTGCCAGCGCCCCCAGGGGTAGCAATCAGCCCCAGCATTTT. Encoded protein: CASAPRGSNQPQHF.

This chain connects TRBV19 to TRBJ2-7, with 13 bases fitting TRBD2. The CDR3 runs to 17 residues. V shed 3 bases, J shed 0 bases, and the junction held 5 bases outside the gene matches. Germline CDR1 and CDR2: LNHDA and SQIVND (reference sequence). CDR3 loop: CASSIMGLAGTSYEQYF. The DNA of the CDR3 is TGTGCCAGTAGTATTATGGGACTAGCGGGGACCTCCTACGAGCAGTACTTC.

This chain connects TRBV5-1 to TRBJ2-5, with 7 bases aligning to TRBD1. Germline-derived CDR1 and CDR2 are SGHRS and YFSETQ. Trimming at V came to 0 bases and at J to 3 bases, leaving 5 bases not matched to a gene. CDR3 length: 15 amino acids. This CDR3 reads CASSLGTGTEETQYF. The CDR3 coding sequence is TGCGCCAGCAGCTTGGGAACCGGGACAGAAGAGACCCAGTACTTC.

The V call is TRBV30, the J call TRBJ1-1, with 8 bases fitting TRBD1. V lost 0 bases and J lost 5; bases outside the gene matches: 8. The CDR3 length is 15 residues. CDR1 and CDR2 from the germline V gene are GTSNPN and SVGIG (reference sequence). The CDR3 DNA sequence: TGTGCCTGGAGTGTGGCCGCCAGGGGGCGGACTGAAGCTTTCTTT. It translates to CAWSVAARGRTEAFF.

The chain joins TRBV4-3 to TRBJ2-3, with a tentative D call TRBD2 (5 bases). This CDR3 region has 16 residues. The V gene lost 4 bases and the J gene lost 3 bases, with 17 bases spanning the gap. Germline V gene lookup returns CDR1 LGHNA and CDR2 YSLEER. Written as DNA, the CDR3 is TGCGCCAGCAGCCTCACTCCCGCTAGCTTTACAGATACGCAGTATTTT. This gives the protein CASSLTPASFTDTQYF.

The chain joins TRBV12-3 or TRBV12-4 to TRBJ2-5; TRBD1 might be the D (5 bases). The CDR3 has 12 residues. Between the trimmed V and J ends, which lost 7 bases and 4 bases, there was a span of 10 bases. For the CDR3, the DNA is TGTGCCAGCAATCAGGGATTAGAGACCCAGTACTTC. Residues: CASNQGLETQYF.

The CDR3 nucleotides are TGTGCCACCGACAGGGGGGCCCCCTATGGCTACACCTTC. This translates into CATDRGAPYGYTF. This chain joins TRBV2 and TRBJ1-2; 9 bases line up with TRBD1. The CDR3 is 13 residues long. With V trimmed by 10 bases and J by 4 bases, 7 bases remained unmatched. Germline lookup yields CDR1 SNHLY and CDR2 FYNNEI.

V and J are TRBV28 and TRBJ1-5; D is ambiguous. The V gene lost 4 bases and the J gene lost 2 bases, with 18 bases spanning the gap. This CDR3 is built from 17 residues. CDR1 is MDHEN, CDR2 SYDVKM, per germline. The CDR3 nucleotides read TGTGCCAGCAGTTATCGAATTGACTCCATTGGCAATCAGCCCCAGCATTTT. Its protein product is CASSYRIDSIGNQPQHF.

V is TRBV6-5 and J is TRBJ1-2; maybe TRBD1 (5 bases). The V end lost 4 bases, the J end lost 6 bases, and 15 bases lay between the germline ends. CDR1 and CDR2 (germline): MNHEY, SVGAGI. The CDR3 extends over 14 amino acids. CDR3 loop: CASSLSDGGDGYTF. The CDR3 DNA reads TGTGCCAGCAGTTTGTCCGATGGAGGGGATGGCTACACCTTC.

This chain joins TRBV7-2 and TRBJ1-2; D is unclear. The germline V gene encodes CDR1 SGHTA and CDR2 FQGNSA. V lost 5 bases to trimming and J lost 4 bases, with 14 bases between them. CDR3 length: 14 amino acids. The DNA of the CDR3 is TGTGCCAGCAGCCTTGCACGGTCGAGCTATGGCTACACCTTC. Translating it yields CASSLARSSYGYTF.

The V gene is TRBV7-2, the J gene TRBJ2-1; D is unclear. Germline CDR1 reads SGHTA; CDR2 reads FQGNSA. The CDR3 has 13 residues. V was clipped by 3 bases and J by 6 bases, with 9 bases between them. Written as DNA, the CDR3 is TGTGCCAGCAGCTTTGAGGTTAGCAATGAGCAGTTCTTC. Translating it yields CASSFEVSNEQFF.

V is TRBV5-4 and J is TRBJ2-1, with D perhaps matching TRBD1 (6 bases). The CDR3 extends over 12 amino acids. V shed 4 bases and J shed 11 bases, with 13 bases lying between them. The germline V gene has CDR1 SGHNT and CDR2 YYREEE (reference sequence). The CDR3 loop reads CASSPTQGKQFF. The CDR3 nucleotides read TGTGCCAGCAGCCCTACCCAGGGGAAGCAGTTCTTC.

The gene calls are TRBV7-2 and TRBJ2-2; TRBD2 is a possible D gene (5 bases). The CDR3 extends over 15 amino acids. Between the trimmed V and J ends, which lost 4 bases and 1 base, there was a span of 10 bases. Germline CDR1 and CDR2: SGHTA and FQGNSA. The CDR3 reads CASSSDFLNTGELFF. The CDR3 nucleotides read TGTGCCAGCAGCTCGGACTTCCTGAACACCGGGGAGCTGTTTTTT.

The rearrangement uses TRBV21-1 and TRBJ1-2; the D call of TRBD1 is as the table states it, not checked on the DNA. TRBV21-1 is assigned pseudogene status. This CDR3 has 16 amino acids. DNA for the CDR3: TGTGCCAGGTCCTGGGGTGAAAAGGGGGCGCGGTATGGCTACACCTTC. Encoded protein: CARSWGEKGARYGYTF.

The rearrangement joins TRBV29-1 to TRBJ1-1, with D perhaps matching TRBD1 (6 bases). The length of the CDR3 is 15 residues. V gave up 4 bases and J gave up 4 bases, with 19 bases separating them. Germline V gene data show CDR1 as SQVTM and CDR2 as ANQGSEA. CDR3 nucleotides: TGCAGCGTTGTGGGGGCAGGGGCGTTCGCCACTGAAGCTTTCTTT. Its protein is CSVVGAGAFATEAFF.

V is TRBV5-1 and J is TRBJ1-5; the D gene is possibly TRBD1 (5 bases). Germline loops: CDR1 SGHRS, CDR2 YFSETQ. V dropped 5 bases and J dropped 7 bases, with 19 bases sitting between them. This CDR3 has 15 residues. The CDR3 here is CASRTGPQGGQPQHF. The CDR3 DNA is TGCGCCAGCAGGACTGGCCCGCAGGGTGGGCAGCCCCAGCATTTT.

The V gene is TRBV6-1, the J gene TRBJ1-4; tentative D call: TRBD1 (6 bases). The CDR3 has 18 residues. Trimming shortened V by 4 bases and J by 4 bases, and 22 bases separated the two germline ends. CDR1 is MNHNS and CDR2 is SASEGT in the germline V gene. The DNA of the CDR3 is TGTGCCAGCAGTGGGACCGGGGGGCGAAACGGGGTTAATGAAAAACTGTTTTTT. Translating gives CASSGTGGRNGVNEKLFF.

This sequence joins TRBV2 and TRBJ1-2; 7 nucleotides match TRBD1. V lost 9 bases and J lost 6; bases outside the gene matches: 10. Per germline, CDR1 SNHLY and CDR2 FYNNEI. This CDR3 spans 13 amino acids. Here the CDR3 DNA reads TGTGCCAGTAAGCTAGGGGGCGCAGATGGCTACACCTTC. This sequence encodes CASKLGGADGYTF.

The chain couples TRBV2 to TRBJ1-2; possibly TRBD1 for D (6 bases). Germline-derived CDR1 and CDR2 are SNHLY and FYNNEI. V dropped 7 bases and J dropped 6 bases, with 21 bases sitting between them. There are 15 residues in the CDR3. The CDR3 spells CASIHMAGANHGYTF. The DNA of the CDR3 is TGTGCCAGCATCCATATGGCAGGGGCGAATCATGGCTACACCTTC.

This clone occurred a few times. The V gene is TRBV4-2, the J gene TRBJ1-2, with 7 bases aligning to TRBD1. Germline CDR1 is LGHNA and CDR2 is YNFKEQ. With 0 bases clipped from V and 4 bases from J, the junction kept 5 bases outside the gene matches. There are 15 residues in the CDR3. The CDR3 DNA reads as TGTGCCAGCAGCCAAGAGGGGCAGGGGGGCTATGGCTACACCTTC. Translation gives CASSQEGQGGYGYTF.

The chain combines TRBV10-3 with TRBJ2-5; tentatively, D is TRBD1 (5 bases). CDR1 and CDR2 (germline): ENHRY, SYGVKD. The CDR3 extends over 15 amino acids. Deletions cut 2 bases from V and 2 bases from J, with 12 bases between. The CDR3 spells CAISEQGTSQETQYF. Here the CDR3 DNA reads TGTGCCATCAGTGAGCAGGGCACTTCGCAAGAGACCCAGTACTTC.

This clone was detected only once. This rearrangement joins TRBV12-5 to TRBJ2-3, with 12 nucleotides matching TRBD1. The CDR3 has 16 amino acids. The germline CDR1 and CDR2 sequences are LGHNT and FRNRAP. V lost 5 bases and J lost 1; bases outside the gene matches: 4. The CDR3 loop reads CASGPGTGGRTDTQYF. CDR3 nucleotide sequence: TGTGCTAGTGGTCCCGGGACAGGGGGCCGCACAGATACGCAGTATTTT.

The chain couples TRBV27 to TRBJ2-1; D possibly corresponds to TRBD1 (5 bases). Germline values: CDR1 MNHEY, CDR2 SMNVEV (reference sequence). The CDR3 is 15 residues long. The V end lost 6 bases, the J end lost 0 bases, and 12 bases lay between the germline ends. CDR3 DNA sequence: TGTGCCAGCAGCCTCCGACAGAGCTCCTACAATGAGCAGTTCTTC. Translated, it gives CASSLRQSSYNEQFF.

The rearrangement uses TRBV6-5 and TRBJ1-5; a weak D match, TRBD1 (5 bases). Per germline, CDR1 MNHEY and CDR2 SVGAGI. The V gene lost 0 bases and the J gene lost 7 bases, with 10 bases spanning the gap. The CDR3 is 14 residues long. In DNA form, the CDR3 reads TGTGCCAGCAGTTACTCCCCACGGGGGCAGCCCCAGCATTTT. This sequence encodes CASSYSPRGQPQHF.

This chain links TRBV19 with TRBJ2-7, with 9 bases aligning to TRBD1. The CDR3 extends over 14 amino acids. The trim removed 6 bases at V and 4 bases at J, leaving 7 bases unmatched. The germline V gene encodes CDR1 LNHDA and CDR2 SQIVND (reference sequence). CDR3 residues: CASRTTGGRYEQYF. The DNA for the CDR3 is TGTGCCAGTAGAACGACAGGGGGACGTTACGAGCAGTACTTC.

The chain links TRBV11-3 to TRBJ2-7, with 14 positions matching TRBD2. Germline V gene sequence: CDR1 SGHNT, CDR2 YENEEA. V was pared by 6 bases and J by 3 bases, with 7 bases of the junction left unmatched. The CDR3 is 16 residues long. The CDR3 here is CASSIAGTSGGYEQYF. CDR3 bases: TGTGCCAGCAGTATAGCGGGGACTAGCGGGGGCTACGAGCAGTACTTC.

The chain employs TRBV30 and TRBJ2-7; possibly TRBD2 for D (5 bases). The germline V gene encodes CDR1 GTSNPN and CDR2 SVGIG (reference sequence). The CDR3 totals 11 residues. Trimming removed 2 bases from V and 5 bases from J, with 7 bases in between. CDR3: CAWSREHEQYF. CDR3 coding DNA: TGTGCCTGGAGTAGGGAGCACGAGCAGTACTTC.

The V call is TRBV25-1, the J call TRBJ1-4, with a tentative D call TRBD1 (6 bases). The V gene's germline CDR1 is MGHDK and CDR2 SYGVNS. V was trimmed by 3 bases and J by 4 bases, leaving 15 bases between them. CDR3 length: 16 amino acids. The CDR3 DNA is TGTGCCAGCAGTGATTCAGAGGGGGGGGTTAATGAAAAACTGTTTTTT. This encodes CASSDSEGGVNEKLFF.

V and J are TRBV4-2 and TRBJ1-5; 7 bases fit TRBD1. The V gene end was trimmed by 3 bases and the J gene end by 6 bases; junction bases not matched to a gene: 14. The CDR3 has 17 amino acids. Germline loops: CDR1 LGHNA, CDR2 YNFKEQ. In DNA form, the CDR3 reads TGTGCCAGCAGCCATACACCCGTCGGGACAGTGGGTCAGCCCCAGCATTTT. The encoded protein is CASSHTPVGTVGQPQHF.

V usage is TRBV4-1 and J usage is TRBJ2-5; 14 nucleotides agree with TRBD2. CDR1 MGHRA and CDR2 YSYEKL come from the germline V gene. This CDR3 contains 20 residues. After removal of 1 base from V and 1 base from J, the junction contained 11 bases not matched to a gene. The CDR3 loop is CASSQALPGTSGGVQETQYF. The CDR3 bases are TGCGCCAGCAGCCAAGCCTTGCCCGGGACTAGCGGGGGAGTCCAAGAGACCCAGTACTTC.

The chain uses TRBV11-2 and TRBJ1-5; D is unresolved. V lost 3 bases and J 2 bases, leaving 5 bases between the germline ends. The length of the CDR3 is 13 residues. Germline loops: CDR1 SGHAT, CDR2 FQNNGV. The CDR3 nucleotides read TGTGCCAGCAGCTTCTTCGGCAATCAGCCCCAGCATTTT. This codes for CASSFFGNQPQHF.